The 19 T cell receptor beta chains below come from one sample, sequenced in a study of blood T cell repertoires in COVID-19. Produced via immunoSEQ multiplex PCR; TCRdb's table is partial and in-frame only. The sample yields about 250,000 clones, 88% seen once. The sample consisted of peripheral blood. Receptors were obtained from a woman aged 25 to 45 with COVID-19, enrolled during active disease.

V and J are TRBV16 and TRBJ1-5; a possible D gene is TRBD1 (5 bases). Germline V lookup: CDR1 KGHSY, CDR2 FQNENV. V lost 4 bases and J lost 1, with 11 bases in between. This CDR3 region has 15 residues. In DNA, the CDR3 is TGTGCCAGCAGCCCCCGACAGAGCAGCAATCAGCCCCAGCATTTT. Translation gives CASSPRQSSNQPQHF. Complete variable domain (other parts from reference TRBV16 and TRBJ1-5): GEEVAQTPKHLVRGEGQKAKLYCAPIKGHSYVFWYQQVLKNEFKFLISFQNENVFDETGMPKERFSAKCLPNSPCSLEIQATKLEDSAVYFCASSPRQSSNQPQHFGDGTRLSIL.

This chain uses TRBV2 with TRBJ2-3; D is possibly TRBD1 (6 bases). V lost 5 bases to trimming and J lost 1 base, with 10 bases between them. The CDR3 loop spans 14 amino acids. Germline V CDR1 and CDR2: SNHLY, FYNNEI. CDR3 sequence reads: CASSRDRRTDTQYF. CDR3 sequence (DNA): TGTGCCAGCAGTCGCGACAGGCGCACAGATACGCAGTATTTT.

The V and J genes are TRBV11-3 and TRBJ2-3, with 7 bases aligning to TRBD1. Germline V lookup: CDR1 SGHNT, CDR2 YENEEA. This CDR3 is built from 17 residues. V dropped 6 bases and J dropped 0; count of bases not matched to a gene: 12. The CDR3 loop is CASSSRTGTASTDTQYF. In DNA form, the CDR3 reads TGTGCCAGCAGTTCTCGGACGGGGACAGCTAGCACAGATACGCAGTATTTT.

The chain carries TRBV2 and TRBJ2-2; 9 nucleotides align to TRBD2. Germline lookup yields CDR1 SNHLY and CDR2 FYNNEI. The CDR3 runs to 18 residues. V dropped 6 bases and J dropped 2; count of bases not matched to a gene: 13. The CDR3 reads CASRPRLAGPTNTGELFF. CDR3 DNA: TGTGCCAGCAGGCCAAGGCTAGCGGGGCCCACCAACACCGGGGAGCTGTTTTTT.

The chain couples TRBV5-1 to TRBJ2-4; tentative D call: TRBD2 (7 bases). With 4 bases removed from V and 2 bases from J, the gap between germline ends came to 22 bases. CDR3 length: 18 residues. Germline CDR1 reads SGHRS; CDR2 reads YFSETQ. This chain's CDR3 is CASSVPVAGAGTKNIQYF. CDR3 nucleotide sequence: TGCGCCAGCAGCGTTCCCGTGGCGGGGGCCGGGACCAAAAACATTCAGTACTTC.

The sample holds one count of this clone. This CDR3 is CASSYRGSFAYEQYF. CDR3 DNA: TGTGCCAGCAGTTACCGAGGCAGCTTCGCCTACGAGCAGTACTTC. The chain joins TRBV6-2 or TRBV6-3 to TRBJ2-7, with D uncertain. CDR1 and CDR2 from the germline V gene are MNHEY and SVGEGT. Trimming took 2 bases from V and 2 from J, leaving 13 bases between them. The CDR3 has 15 residues.

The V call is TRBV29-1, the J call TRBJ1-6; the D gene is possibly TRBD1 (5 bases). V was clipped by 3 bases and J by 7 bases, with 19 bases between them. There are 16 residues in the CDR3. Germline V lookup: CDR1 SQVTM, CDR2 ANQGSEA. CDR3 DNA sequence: TGCAGCGTTGACGGTCCTATGATCCAGGGAAATTCACCCCTCCACTTT. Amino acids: CSVDGPMIQGNSPLHF.

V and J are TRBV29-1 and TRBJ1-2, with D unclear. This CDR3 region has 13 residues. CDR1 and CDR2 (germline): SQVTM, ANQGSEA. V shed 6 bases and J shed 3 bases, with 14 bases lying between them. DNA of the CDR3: TGCAGCGTCCCCAGCCTGGAGCACTATGGCTACACCTTC. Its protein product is CSVPSLEHYGYTF.

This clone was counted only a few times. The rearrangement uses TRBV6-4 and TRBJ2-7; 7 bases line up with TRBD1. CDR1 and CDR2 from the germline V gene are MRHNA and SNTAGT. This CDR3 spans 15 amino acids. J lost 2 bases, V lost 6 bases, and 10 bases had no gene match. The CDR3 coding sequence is TGTGCCAGCAGGTTGACAGGGCTAACCACCTACGAGCAGTACGTC. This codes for CASRLTGLTTYEQYV.

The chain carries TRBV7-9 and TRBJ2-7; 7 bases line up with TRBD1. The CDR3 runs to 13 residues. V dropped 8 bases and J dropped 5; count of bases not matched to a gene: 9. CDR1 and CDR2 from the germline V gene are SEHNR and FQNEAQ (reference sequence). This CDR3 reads CASGKTGWDEQYV. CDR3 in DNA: TGTGCCAGCGGGAAGACAGGGTGGGACGAGCAGTACGTC.

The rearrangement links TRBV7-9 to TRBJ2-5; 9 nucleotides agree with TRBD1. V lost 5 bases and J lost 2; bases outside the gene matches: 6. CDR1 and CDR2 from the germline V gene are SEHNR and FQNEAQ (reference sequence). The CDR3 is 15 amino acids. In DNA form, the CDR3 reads TGTGCCAGCAGCAAGACAGGGGGGGAGCAAGAGACCCAGTACTTC. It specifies CASSKTGGEQETQYF.

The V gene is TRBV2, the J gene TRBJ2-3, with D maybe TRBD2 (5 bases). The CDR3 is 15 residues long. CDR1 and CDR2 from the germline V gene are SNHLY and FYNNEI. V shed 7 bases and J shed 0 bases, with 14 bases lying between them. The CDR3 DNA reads TGTGCCAGCACTCATGGACTGGATAGCACAGATACGCAGTATTTT. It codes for CASTHGLDSTDTQYF. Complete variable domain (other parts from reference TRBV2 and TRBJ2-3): EPEVTQTPSHQVTQMGQEVILRCVPISNHLYFYWYRQILGQKVEFLVSFYNNEISEKSEIFDDQFSVERPDGSNFTLKIRSTKLEDSAMYFCASTHGLDSTDTQYFGPGTRLTVL.

CDR3 sequence reads: CASSLEHRSHYEQYF. CDR3 DNA: TGTGCCAGCAGCTTAGAACACAGGTCCCACTACGAGCAGTACTTC. J is TRBJ2-7 and V is TRBV11-2; possible D gene TRBD1, 5 bases. The CDR3 length is 15 residues. With 0 bases removed from V and 3 bases from J, the gap between germline ends came to 12 bases. Germline V gene data show CDR1 as SGHAT and CDR2 as FQNNGV.

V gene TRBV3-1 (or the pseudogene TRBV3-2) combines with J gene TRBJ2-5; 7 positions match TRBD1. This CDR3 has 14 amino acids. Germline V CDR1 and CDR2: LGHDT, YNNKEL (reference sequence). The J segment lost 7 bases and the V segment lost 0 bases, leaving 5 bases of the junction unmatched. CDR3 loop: CASSQEPGQRTQYF. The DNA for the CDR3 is TGTGCCAGCAGCCAAGAACCGGGACAGAGGACCCAGTACTTC.

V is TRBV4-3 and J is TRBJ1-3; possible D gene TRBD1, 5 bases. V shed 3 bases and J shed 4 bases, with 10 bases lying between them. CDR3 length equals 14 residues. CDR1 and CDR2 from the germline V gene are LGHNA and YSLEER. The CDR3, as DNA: TGCGCCAGCAGCCACAATGGGGCAGGAAACACCATATATTTT. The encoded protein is CASSHNGAGNTIYF.

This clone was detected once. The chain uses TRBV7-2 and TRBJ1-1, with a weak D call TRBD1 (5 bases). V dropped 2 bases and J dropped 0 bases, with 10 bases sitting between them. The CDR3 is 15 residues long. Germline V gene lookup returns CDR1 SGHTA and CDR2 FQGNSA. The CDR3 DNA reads TGTGCCAGCAGCTTACCCCGACAGCTGAACACTGAAGCTTTCTTT. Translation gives CASSLPRQLNTEAFF. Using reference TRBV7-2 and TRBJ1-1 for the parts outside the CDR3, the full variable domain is GAGVSQSPSNKVTEKGKDVELRCDPISGHTALYWYRQSLGQGLEFLIYFQGNSAPDKSGLPSDRFSAERTGGSVSTLTIQRTQQEDSAVYLCASSLPRQLNTEAFFGQGTRLTVV.

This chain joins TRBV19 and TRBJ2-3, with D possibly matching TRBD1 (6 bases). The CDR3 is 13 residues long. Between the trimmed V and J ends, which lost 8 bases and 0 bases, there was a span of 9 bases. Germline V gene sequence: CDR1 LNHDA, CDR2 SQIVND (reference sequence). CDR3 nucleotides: TGTGCCAGTCGACAGGTTAGCACAGATACGCAGTATTTT. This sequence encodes CASRQVSTDTQYF.

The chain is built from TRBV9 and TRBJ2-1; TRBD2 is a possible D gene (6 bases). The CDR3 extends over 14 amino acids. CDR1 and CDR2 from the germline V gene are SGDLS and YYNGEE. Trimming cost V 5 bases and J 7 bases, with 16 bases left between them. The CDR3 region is CASSGPGGANEQFF. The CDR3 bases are TGTGCCAGCAGTGGCCCTGGAGGGGCGAATGAGCAGTTCTTC.

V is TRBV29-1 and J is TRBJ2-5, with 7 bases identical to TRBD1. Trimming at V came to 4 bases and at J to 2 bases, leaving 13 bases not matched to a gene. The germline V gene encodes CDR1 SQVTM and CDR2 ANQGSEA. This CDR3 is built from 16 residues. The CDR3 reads CSVVVGGGWQQETQYF. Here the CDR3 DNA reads TGCAGCGTTGTAGTAGGGGGCGGATGGCAGCAAGAGACCCAGTACTTC. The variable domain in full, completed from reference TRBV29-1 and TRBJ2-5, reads SAVISQKPSRDICQRGTSLTIQCQVDSQVTMMFWYRQQPGQSLTLIATANQGSEATYESGFVIDKFPISRPNLTFSTLTVSNMSPEDSSIYLCSVVVGGGWQQETQYFGPGTRLLVL.